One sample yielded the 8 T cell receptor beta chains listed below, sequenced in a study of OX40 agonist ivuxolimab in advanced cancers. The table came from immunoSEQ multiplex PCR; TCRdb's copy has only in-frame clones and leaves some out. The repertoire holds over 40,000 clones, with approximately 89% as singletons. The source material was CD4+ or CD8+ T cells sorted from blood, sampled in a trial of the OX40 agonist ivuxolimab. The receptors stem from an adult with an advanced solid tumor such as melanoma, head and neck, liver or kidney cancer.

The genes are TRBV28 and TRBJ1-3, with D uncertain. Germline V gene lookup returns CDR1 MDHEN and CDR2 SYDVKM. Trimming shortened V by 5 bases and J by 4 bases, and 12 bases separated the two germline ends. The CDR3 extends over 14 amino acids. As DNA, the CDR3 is TGTGCCAGCAGTGTCCCGGGCCTCGGAAACACCATATATTTT. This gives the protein CASSVPGLGNTIYF. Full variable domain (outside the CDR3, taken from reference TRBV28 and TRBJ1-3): DVKVTQSSRYLVKRTGEKVFLECVQDMDHENMFWYRQDPGLGLRLIYFSYDVKMKEKGDIPEGYSVSREKKERFSLILESASTNQTSMYLCASSVPGLGNTIYFGEGSWLTVV.

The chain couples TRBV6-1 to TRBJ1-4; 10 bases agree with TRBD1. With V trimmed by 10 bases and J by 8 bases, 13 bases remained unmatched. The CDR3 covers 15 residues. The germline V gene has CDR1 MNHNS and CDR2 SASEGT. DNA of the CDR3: TGTGCCACGACAGGGGGCGCAGTCTTCCGGGAAAAACTGTTTTTT. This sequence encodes CATTGGAVFREKLFF.

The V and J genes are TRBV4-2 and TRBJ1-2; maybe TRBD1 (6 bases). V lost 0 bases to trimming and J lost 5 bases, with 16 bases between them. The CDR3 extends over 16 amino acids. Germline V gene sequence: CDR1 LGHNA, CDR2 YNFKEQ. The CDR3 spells CASSQDLARGLYGYTF. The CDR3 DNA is TGTGCCAGCAGCCAAGATTTGGCCAGGGGACTTTATGGCTACACCTTC.

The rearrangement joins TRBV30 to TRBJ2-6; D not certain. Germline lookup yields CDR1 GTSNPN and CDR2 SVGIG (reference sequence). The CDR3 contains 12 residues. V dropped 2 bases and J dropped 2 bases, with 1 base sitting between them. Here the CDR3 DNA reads TGTGCCTGGAGTCCTGGGGCCAACGTCCTGACTTTC. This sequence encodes CAWSPGANVLTF.

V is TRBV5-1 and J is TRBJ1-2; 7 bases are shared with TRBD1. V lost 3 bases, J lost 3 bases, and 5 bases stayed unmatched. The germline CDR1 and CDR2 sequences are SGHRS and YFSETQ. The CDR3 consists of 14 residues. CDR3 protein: CASSSGTADYGYTF. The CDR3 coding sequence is TGCGCCAGCAGCTCAGGGACAGCCGACTATGGCTACACCTTC.

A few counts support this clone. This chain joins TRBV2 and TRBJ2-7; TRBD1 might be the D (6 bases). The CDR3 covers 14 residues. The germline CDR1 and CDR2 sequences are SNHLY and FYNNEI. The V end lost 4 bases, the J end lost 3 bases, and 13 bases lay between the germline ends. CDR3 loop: CASSGQGQGYEQYF. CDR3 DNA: TGTGCCAGCAGTGGTCAGGGGCAGGGCTACGAGCAGTACTTC.

The DNA of the CDR3 is TGTGTCTCCGGGTCCGCCTCGGGGGGCATGAACACTGAAGCTTTCTTT. Its protein product is CVSGSASGGMNTEAFF. This sequence joins TRBV28 and TRBJ1-1; possibly TRBD1 for D (6 bases). Per germline, CDR1 MDHEN and CDR2 SYDVKM. The CDR3 length is 16 residues. Combining the CDR3 with reference TRBV28 and TRBJ1-1 gives the whole variable domain DVKVTQSSRYLVKRTGEKVFLECVQDMDHENMFWYRQDPGLGLRLIYFSYDVKMKEKGDIPEGYSVSREKKERFSLILESASTNQTSMYLCVSGSASGGMNTEAFFGQGTRLTVV.

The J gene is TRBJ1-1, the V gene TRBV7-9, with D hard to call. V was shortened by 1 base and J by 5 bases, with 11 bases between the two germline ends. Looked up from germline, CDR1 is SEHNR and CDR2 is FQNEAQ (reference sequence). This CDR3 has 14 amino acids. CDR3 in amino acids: CASSLDGRGTEAFF. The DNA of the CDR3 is TGTGCCAGCAGCTTAGATGGGCGCGGGACTGAAGCTTTCTTT.